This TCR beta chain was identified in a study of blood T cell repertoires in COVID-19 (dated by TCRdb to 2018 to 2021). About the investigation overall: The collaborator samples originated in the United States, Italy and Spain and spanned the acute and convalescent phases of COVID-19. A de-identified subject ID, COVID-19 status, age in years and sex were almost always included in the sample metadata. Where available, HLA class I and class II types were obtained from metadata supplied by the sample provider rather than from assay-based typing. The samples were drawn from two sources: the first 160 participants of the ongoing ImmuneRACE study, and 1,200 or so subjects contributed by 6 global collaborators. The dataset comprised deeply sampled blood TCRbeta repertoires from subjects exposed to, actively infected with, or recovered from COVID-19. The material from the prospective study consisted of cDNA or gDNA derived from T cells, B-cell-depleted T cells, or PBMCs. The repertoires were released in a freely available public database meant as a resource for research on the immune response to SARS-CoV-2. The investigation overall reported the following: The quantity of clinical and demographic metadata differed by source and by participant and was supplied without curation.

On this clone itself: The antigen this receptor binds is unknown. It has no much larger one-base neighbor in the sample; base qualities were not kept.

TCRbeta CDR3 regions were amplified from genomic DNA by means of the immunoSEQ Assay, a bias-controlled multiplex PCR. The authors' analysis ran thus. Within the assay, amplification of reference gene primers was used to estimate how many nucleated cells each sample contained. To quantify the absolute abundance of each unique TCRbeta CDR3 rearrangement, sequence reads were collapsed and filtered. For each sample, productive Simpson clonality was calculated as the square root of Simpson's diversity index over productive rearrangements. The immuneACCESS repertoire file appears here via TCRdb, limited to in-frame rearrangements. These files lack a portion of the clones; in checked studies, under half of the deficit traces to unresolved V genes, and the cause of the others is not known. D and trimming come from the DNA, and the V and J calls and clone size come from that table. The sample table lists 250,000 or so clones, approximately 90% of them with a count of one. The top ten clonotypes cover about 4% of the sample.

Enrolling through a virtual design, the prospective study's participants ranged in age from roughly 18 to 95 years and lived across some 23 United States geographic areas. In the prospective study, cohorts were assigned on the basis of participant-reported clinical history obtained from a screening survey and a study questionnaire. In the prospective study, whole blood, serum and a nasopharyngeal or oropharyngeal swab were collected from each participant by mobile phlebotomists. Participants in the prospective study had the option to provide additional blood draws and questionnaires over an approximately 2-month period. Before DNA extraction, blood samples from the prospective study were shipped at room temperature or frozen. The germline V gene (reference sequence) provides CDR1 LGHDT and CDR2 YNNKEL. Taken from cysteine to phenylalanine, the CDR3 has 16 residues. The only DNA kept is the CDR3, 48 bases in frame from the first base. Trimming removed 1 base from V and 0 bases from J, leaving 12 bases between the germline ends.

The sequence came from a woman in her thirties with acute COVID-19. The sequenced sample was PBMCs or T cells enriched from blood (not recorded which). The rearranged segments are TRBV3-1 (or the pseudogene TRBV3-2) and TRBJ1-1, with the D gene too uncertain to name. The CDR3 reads CASSQVPQTMNTEAFF. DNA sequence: TGTGCCAGCAGCCAAGTGCCCCAGACTATGAACACTGAAGCTTTCTTT.